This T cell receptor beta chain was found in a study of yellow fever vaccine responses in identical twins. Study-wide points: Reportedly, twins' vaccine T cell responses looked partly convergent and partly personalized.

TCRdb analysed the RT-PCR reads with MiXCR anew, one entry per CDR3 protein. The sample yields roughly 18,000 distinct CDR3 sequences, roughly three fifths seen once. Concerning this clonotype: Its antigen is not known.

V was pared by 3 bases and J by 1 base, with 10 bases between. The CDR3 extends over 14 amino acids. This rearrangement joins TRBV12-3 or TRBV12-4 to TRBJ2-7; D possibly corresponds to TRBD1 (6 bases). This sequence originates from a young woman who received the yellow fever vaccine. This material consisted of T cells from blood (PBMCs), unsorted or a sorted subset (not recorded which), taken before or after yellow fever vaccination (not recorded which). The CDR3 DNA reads TGTGCCAGCAGTTTCGGTACAGGGTCCTACGAGCAGTACGTC. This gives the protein CASSFGTGSYEQYV.